This entry is about one T cell receptor (beta chain). The antigen remains undetermined. This sample was taken from a study of shared clonotypes between healthy human individuals. Findings and caveats of the study: With few donors, the genetic and exposure-history diversity represented was limited.

Data came from immunoSEQ multiplex PCR; TCRdb stores just in-frame clones and leaves some out. The sample carries roughly 1 million clones, 75% recorded once. Per germline, CDR1 SGHTA and CDR2 FQGNSA. This CDR3 is 15 amino acids long. The V end was cut by 5 bases, the J end by 4 bases, with 17 bases between. The material sequenced was memory CD4+ T cells sorted from blood. Subset here: CD45RA-negative fraction. The sequence came from a man younger than 35 in good health. The rearrangement uses TRBV7-2 and TRBJ1-2, with D possibly matching TRBD1 (6 bases). The CDR3 spells CASSPTRQAIYGYTF. The CDR3 coding sequence is TGTGCCAGCAGCCCAACTAGACAGGCGATCTATGGCTACACCTTC.